Listed below are T cell receptor beta chains from one sample, sequenced in a study of PD-L1 blockade in urothelial cancer. Profiling relied on immunoSEQ multiplex PCR, and the TCRdb table lists in-frame clones only, not all of them. The sample has some 15,000 clones; 88% are singletons. This sample comprised PBMCs, obtained around atezolizumab (anti-PD-L1) treatment. Receptor source: a man in his 70s with urothelial cancer. Both conserved end residues are trimmed from each CDR3. Rows give clone size only sometimes, using once, few, many, or a class for an expanded clone.

abundance: -
v_gene: TRBV7-6
CDR3aa: ASSLDRLNYEQY

abundance: -
v_gene: TRBV6-1
CDR3aa: ASSGGDAGNTIY

abundance: few
v_gene: TRBV19
CDR3aa: ASSMGQGSQPQH

abundance: -
v_gene: TRBV28
CDR3aa: ASGTTGWVNTEAF

abundance: once
v_gene: TRBV10-3
CDR3aa: AIKPSEASGGALGTDTQY

abundance: -
v_gene: TRBV13
CDR3aa: ASSFTGLAGVEQF

abundance: -
v_gene: TRBV19
CDR3aa: ASSRAVTSYEQY

abundance: -
v_gene: TRBV18
CDR3aa: ASSPSGRGAVSPLH

abundance: -
v_gene: TRBV30
CDR3aa: AWSGADYSPLH

abundance: -
v_gene: TRBV19
CDR3aa: ASSAGQGQPQH

abundance: -
v_gene: TRBV6-1
CDR3aa: ASSGQGAGEQY

abundance: -
v_gene: TRBV5-1
CDR3aa: ASSLGWDSYEAF

abundance: -
v_gene: TRBV10-3
CDR3aa: AISGWPGLAANTGELF

abundance: once
v_gene: TRBV10-2
CDR3aa: ASSTQGTNLYGYT

abundance: -
v_gene: TRBV29-1
CDR3aa: SVEKDRGYEQY

abundance: -
v_gene: TRBV2
CDR3aa: ASSEATTGGVAF

abundance: -
v_gene: TRBV19
CDR3aa: ASRGGTSWGTGELF

abundance: -
v_gene: TRBV27
CDR3aa: ASSRTALYTEAF

abundance: -
v_gene: TRBV6-4
CDR3aa: ASSDQGGFYNEQF

abundance: -
v_gene: TRBV7-2
CDR3aa: ASSLMGQGADTQY

abundance: once
v_gene: TRBV6-5
CDR3aa: ASSYGNRVSGNTIY

abundance: once
v_gene: TRBV19
CDR3aa: ASRGTLSTDTQY